These 29 T cell receptor beta chains share one sample of origin, sequenced in a study of type 1 regulatory T cells listed by TCRdb under 2021. The listed sequencing device is Illumina MiSeq. Clones were called with MiXCR by TCRdb after fastp trimmed the public reads at Q25, and only in-frame beta chains were retained. Entries that share a CDR3 protein sequence are merged under the most common genes and DNA. In all, the sample holds 15,000 or so distinct CDR3 sequences, and approximately 14% of those were seen once. The ten largest clones represent 15% to 19% of the sample. Their specific antigens are unknown. Input material: cultured T cells, either the whole culture or a sorted T cell fraction (not recorded which). These receptors all come from a human donor in good health.

The chain recombines TRBV18 with TRBJ2-1; possibly TRBD2 for D (6 bases). CDR1 is KGHSH and CDR2 is LQKENI in the germline V gene. The CDR3 totals 14 residues. Deletions cut 2 bases from V and 8 bases from J, with 13 bases between. CDR3: CASSPSGLLHEQFF. CDR3 in DNA: TGTGCCAGCTCACCAAGCGGACTACTCCATGAGCAGTTCTTC. Full variable domain (outside the CDR3, taken from reference TRBV18 and TRBJ2-1): NAGVMQNPRHLVRRRGQEARLRCSPMKGHSHVYWYRQLPEEGLKFMVYLQKENIIDESGMPKERFSAEFPKEGPSILRIQQVVRGDSAAYFCASSPSGLLHEQFFGPGTRLTVL.

This clonotype was counted ten times or more. The V gene is TRBV5-1, the J gene TRBJ2-1; TRBD2 matches at 8 bases. Trimming cost V 1 base and J 13 bases; bases outside gene matches: 4. CDR3 length equals 12 residues. The germline CDR1 and CDR2 sequences are SGHRS and YFSETQ. This CDR3 is CASSLLSGTQFF. The CDR3 DNA follows: TGCGCCAGCAGCTTGCTTAGCGGGACTCAGTTCTTC.

V is TRBV29-1 and J is TRBJ2-7, with D possibly TRBD2 on 5 matching bases. Germline V gene sequence: CDR1 SQVTM, CDR2 ANQGSEA. With 5 bases removed from V and 2 bases from J, the gap between germline ends came to 7 bases. The CDR3 consists of 11 residues. CDR3 loop: CSVQRAYEQYF. CDR3 coding DNA: TGCAGCGTTCAGAGGGCCTACGAGCAGTACTTC.

V gene TRBV20-1 combines with J gene TRBJ1-4; D not certain. The CDR3 extends over 12 amino acids. The ends were cut back, 6 bases at V and 8 bases at J, with 13 bases in the middle. The germline V gene has CDR1 DFQATT and CDR2 SNEGSKA (reference sequence). The CDR3 bases are TGCAGTGCCTTGGCAGACGGGGAAAAACTGTTTTTT. Amino acids: CSALADGEKLFF.

This clonotype was counted at least ten times. This rearrangement joins TRBV2 to TRBJ2-1; 13 bases are a match to TRBD2. The J segment lost 4 bases and the V segment lost 6 bases, leaving 27 bases of the junction unmatched. The CDR3 loop spans 23 amino acids. The V gene's germline CDR1 is SNHLY and CDR2 FYNNEI. The CDR3 nucleotides read TGTGCCAGCAGATCCCCCGGGACTCCGACTGGACTAGCGGGAGAAGGTTCGTACAATGAGCAGTTCTTC. This translates into CASRSPGTPTGLAGEGSYNEQFF.

This clonotype was seen a few times. The chain has TRBV20-1 and TRBJ2-1; tentative D call: TRBD1 (6 bases). Trimming took 6 bases from V and 8 from J, leaving 11 bases between them. The CDR3 covers 11 residues. The germline CDR1 and CDR2 sequences are DFQATT and SNEGSKA (reference sequence). CDR3 amino acids: CSAGTTHEQFF. Here the CDR3 DNA reads TGCAGTGCCGGGACAACTCATGAGCAGTTCTTC.

This clonotype was seen repeatedly, ten times or more. The chain employs TRBV20-1 and TRBJ2-5, with D tentatively TRBD1 (6 bases). The CDR3 length is 13 residues. The V gene lost 3 bases and the J gene lost 4 bases, with 12 bases spanning the gap. The germline V gene has CDR1 DFQATT and CDR2 SNEGSKA (reference sequence). The CDR3 DNA reads as TGCAGTGCTAGGCTAACAGGGAGAGAGACCCAGTACTTC. Protein product: CSARLTGRETQYF.

Concerning this clonotype: Sequence at one end of the junction differs from germline and may be a read error. This chain uses TRBV7-3 with TRBJ2-7, with 9 bases aligning to TRBD1. CDR1 SGHTA and CDR2 FQGTGA come from the germline V gene. The CDR3 extends over 14 amino acids. As DNA, the CDR3 is TGTGCCAGCAGCCCTGGGACAGGGCCCTACAAGCAGTACTTC. It translates to CASSPGTGPYKQYF.

The sample holds many counts of this clonotype. The J gene is TRBJ1-1, the V gene TRBV24-1; D not certain. Per germline, CDR1 KGHDR and CDR2 SFDVKD. The V gene lost 1 base and the J gene lost 1 base, with 3 bases spanning the gap. The CDR3 runs to 13 residues. CDR3 sequence reads: CATSDFQNTEAFF. The CDR3 DNA sequence: TGTGCCACCAGTGATTTTCAGAACACTGAAGCTTTCTTT.

The chain combines TRBV20-1 with TRBJ1-1; D gene uncertain. Germline CDR1 reads DFQATT; CDR2 reads SNEGSKA (reference sequence). The CDR3 spans 12 residues. The ends were cut back, 2 bases at V and 8 bases at J, with 12 bases in the middle. The CDR3 nucleotides read TGCAGTGCTAGATACCCCGGCCTCGAAGCTTTCTTT. This codes for CSARYPGLEAFF.

Relative to its sample, this clonotype is medium-sized. The chain combines TRBV3-1 with TRBJ2-6, with unresolved D. The CDR3 length is 15 residues. Trimming removed 1 base from V and 1 base from J, with 5 bases in between. Germline V lookup: CDR1 LGHDT, CDR2 YNNKEL (reference sequence). The CDR3 protein is CASSQGSSGANVLTF. The CDR3 DNA is TGTGCCAGCAGCCAAGGGTCTTCTGGGGCCAACGTCCTGACTTTC.

The sample holds many counts of this clonotype. The chain recombines TRBV3-1 with TRBJ2-4; D might be TRBD2 (6 bases). Germline assignment: CDR1 LGHDT and CDR2 YNNKEL (reference sequence). The CDR3 consists of 16 residues. V lost 2 bases and J 5 bases, leaving 16 bases between the germline ends. The CDR3 loop is CASSQFTGVVENIQYF. The CDR3 DNA reads TGTGCCAGCAGCCAATTTACGGGAGTAGTGGAAAACATTCAGTACTTC. Drawing the rest from reference TRBV3-1 and TRBJ2-4, the complete variable domain is DTAVSQTPKYLVTQMGNDKSIKCEQNLGHDTMYWYKQDSKKFLKIMFSYNNKELIINETVPNRFSPKSPDKAHLNLHINSLELGDSAVYFCASSQFTGVVENIQYFGAGTRLSVL.

This clonotype appeared many times. This chain joins TRBV19 and TRBJ1-1; TRBD1 aligns across 7 bases. J gave up 5 bases and V 6 bases, and 9 bases lay outside the gene matches. This CDR3 is built from 14 residues. CDR1 is LNHDA, CDR2 SQIVND, per germline (reference sequence). CDR3 bases: TGTGCCAGTAGGGATCGACAGGGAGGGACTGAAGCTTTCTTT. Protein: CASRDRQGGTEAFF. The full variable domain, its missing parts supplied by reference TRBV19 and TRBJ1-1, is DGGITQSPKYLFRKEGQNVTLSCEQNLNHDAMYWYRQDPGQGLRLIYYSQIVNDFQKGDIAEGYSVSREKKESFPLTVTSAQKNPTAFYLCASRDRQGGTEAFFGQGTRLTVV.

This clonotype was observed once. The CDR3 DNA reads as TGCGCCAGCAGCTTGGACCGTGGGGTGGATACGCAGTATTTT. Translating gives CASSLDRGVDTQYF. This rearrangement joins TRBV5-1 to TRBJ2-3; D is uncertain. This CDR3 has 14 amino acids. Looked up from germline, CDR1 is SGHRS and CDR2 is YFSETQ. Trimming took off 0 bases at V and 6 bases at J, with 11 bases between the two ends.

This chain connects TRBV5-1 to TRBJ2-7; perhaps D is TRBD1 or TRBD2 (5 bases each). CDR1 and CDR2 from the germline V gene are SGHRS and YFSETQ. V dropped 2 bases and J dropped 4 bases, with 16 bases sitting between them. The CDR3 is 15 residues long. Written as DNA, the CDR3 is TGCGCCAGCAGCTTTGTAACCGGGACGCTATACGAGCAGTACTTC. This translates into CASSFVTGTLYEQYF.

This clonotype has a count of ten or more. This chain connects TRBV3-1 to TRBJ2-7, with no clear D. V lost 2 bases and J 3 bases, leaving 2 bases between the germline ends. Germline assignment: CDR1 LGHDT and CDR2 YNNKEL (reference sequence). The CDR3 has 11 amino acids. The CDR3 DNA is TGTGCCAGCAGCCAAAACTACGAGCAGTACTTC. Its translation: CASSQNYEQYF.

This clonotype was observed many times. The rearrangement links TRBV6-5 to TRBJ2-1; 7 bases fit TRBD1. Germline CDR1 MNHEY, CDR2 SVGAGI. There are 15 residues in the CDR3. Trimming at V came to 4 bases and at J to 2 bases, leaving 5 bases not matched to a gene. CDR3 in DNA: TGTGCCAGCAGTTTAAAAGGGACAGCCTACAATGAGCAGTTCTTC. It yields the protein CASSLKGTAYNEQFF.

This clonotype was recorded at least ten times. J is TRBJ1-1 and V is TRBV30; D gene unclear. The CDR3 has 13 amino acids. Germline CDR1 reads GTSNPN; CDR2 reads SVGIG (reference sequence). Trimming removed 1 base from V and 4 bases from J, with 10 bases in between. The chain's CDR3 is CAWSGSFGTEAFF. In nucleotides, the CDR3 is TGTGCCTGGAGTGGGTCCTTCGGCACTGAAGCTTTCTTT. Drawing the rest from reference TRBV30 and TRBJ1-1, the complete variable domain is SQTIHQWPATLVQPVGSPLSLECTVEGTSNPNLYWYRQAAGRGLQLLFYSVGIGQISSEVPQNLSASRPQDRQFILSSKKLLLSDSGFYLCAWSGSFGTEAFFGQGTRLTVV.

This clonotype was found many times. The J gene is TRBJ2-7, the V gene TRBV20-1; D unclear. Germline V CDR1 and CDR2: DFQATT, SNEGSKA (reference sequence). Trimming took off 3 bases at V and 0 bases at J, with 15 bases between the two ends. This CDR3 spans 15 amino acids. The DNA for the CDR3 is TGCAGTGCTAGCAGTTCCGGTTCGAGCTCCTACGAGCAGTACTTC. Amino acid sequence: CSASSSGSSSYEQYF.

This clonotype turned up a few times. V usage is TRBV18 and J usage is TRBJ1-1; no reliable D call. Germline CDR1 KGHSH, CDR2 LQKENI. CDR3 length: 13 amino acids. V lost 5 bases, J lost 0 bases, and 7 bases lay in between. CDR3 residues: CASSDQVNTEAFF. In DNA form, the CDR3 reads TGTGCCAGCTCAGATCAGGTGAACACTGAAGCTTTCTTT.

CDR3 amino acids: CASSVEGSYGYTF. Here the CDR3 DNA reads TGTGCCAGCAGCGTAGAGGGCAGCTATGGCTACACCTTC. This rearrangement joins TRBV9 to TRBJ1-2; D unresolved. The germline gives CDR1 SGDLS, CDR2 YYNGEE. The CDR3 length is 13 residues. Deletions cut 0 bases from V and 4 bases from J, with 7 bases between.

This clonotype was detected many times. This sequence joins TRBV5-1 and TRBJ2-1; 7 bases line up with TRBD2. Germline CDR1 and CDR2: SGHRS and YFSETQ. The CDR3 contains 15 residues. V was pared by 4 bases and J by 8 bases, with 12 bases of the junction left unmatched. CDR3 sequence reads: CASSPLTAGPYEQFF. As DNA, the CDR3 is TGCGCCAGCAGCCCGCTGACAGCGGGGCCGTATGAGCAGTTCTTC. Looking up the rest from reference TRBV5-1 and TRBJ2-1 gives the full variable domain: KAGVTQTPRYLIKTRGQQVTLSCSPISGHRSVSWYQQTPGQGLQFLFEYFSETQRNKGNFPGRFSGRQFSNSRSEMNVSTLELGDSALYLCASSPLTAGPYEQFFGPGTRLTVL.

To note about this clonotype: A much larger clone differs by one base, so this may be a read error. The chain combines TRBV20-1 with TRBJ2-3; 10 bases fit TRBD1. Per the germline V gene, CDR1 is DFQATT and CDR2 is SNEGSKA (reference sequence). There are 13 residues in the CDR3. CDR3 in amino acids: CSARGTGVDTQCF. CDR3 bases: TGCAGTGCTAGGGGGACAGGGGTAGATACGCAGTGTTTT.

The chain links TRBV7-3 to TRBJ2-2; 14 bases are shared with TRBD2. This CDR3 contains 16 residues. CDR1 SGHTA and CDR2 FQGTGA come from the germline V gene. V gave up 3 bases and J gave up 3 bases; unmatched junction bases: 0. CDR3 region: CASSLTSGRDTGELFF. The CDR3 DNA reads TGTGCCAGCAGCTTGACTAGCGGGAGGGACACCGGGGAGCTGTTTTTT.

Of note for this clonotype: A read error may be the cause here, since a much bigger clone is one base away. This chain joins TRBV3-1 and TRBJ1-3; D remains ambiguous. The CDR3 runs to 14 residues. Germline V gene lookup returns CDR1 LGHDT and CDR2 YNNKEL (reference sequence). CDR3 sequence reads: CASSLGLAGNIIYF. CDR3 nucleotide sequence: TGTGCCAGCAGCCTCGGGTTGGCTGGAAACATCATATATTTT.

The sample holds many counts of this clonotype. V is TRBV3-1 and J is TRBJ2-1, with 12 positions matching TRBD2. This CDR3 has 17 residues. In germline, CDR1 is LGHDT, CDR2 YNNKEL (reference sequence). Losses at the gene ends were 2 bases for V and 0 bases for J; bases not matched to a gene: 2. The CDR3 spells CASSQRTSGASYNEQFF. The CDR3 region has the DNA TGTGCCAGCAGCCAACGGACTAGCGGGGCCTCCTACAATGAGCAGTTCTTC.

A remark on this clonotype: This may come from a read error, since a much larger clone is one base off. The V gene is TRBV6-1, the J gene TRBJ2-7; D is unresolved. This CDR3 region has 15 residues. Germline loops: CDR1 MNHNS, CDR2 SASEGT. V gave up 1 base and J gave up 2 bases, with 12 bases separating them. The CDR3 DNA reads TGTGCCAGCAGTGAAGTGCACGGCGTCCCCTACGAGCAGTACTTC. Residues: CASSEVHGVPYEQYF.

This clonotype was seen ten or more times. The chain has TRBV27 and TRBJ2-5, with unresolved D. V lost 0 bases and J 0 bases, leaving 5 bases between the germline ends. Germline V gene sequence: CDR1 MNHEY, CDR2 SMNVEV (reference sequence). The CDR3 has 14 amino acids. The CDR3 reads CASSLSRNQETQYF. For the CDR3, the DNA is TGTGCCAGCAGTTTATCGCGGAACCAAGAGACCCAGTACTTC.

This sequence joins TRBV29-1 and TRBJ1-1; D might be TRBD1 (5 bases). Germline V CDR1 and CDR2: SQVTM, ANQGSEA. The CDR3 contains 14 residues. V lost 3 bases and J 0 bases, leaving 11 bases between the germline ends. CDR3 in amino acids: CSVEQGTMNTEAFF. Here the CDR3 DNA reads TGCAGCGTTGAGCAGGGCACTATGAACACTGAAGCTTTCTTT.